The source of this TCR beta chain is a study of PD-L1 blockade in urothelial cancer. For the study at large: Blood underwent analysis 3 weeks (second dose) and 6 weeks after treatment began.

Time point meaning: pretreatment peripheral blood. Regarding this clone: The antigen is undetermined.

This table comes from immunoSEQ multiplex PCR, and its TCRdb copy is limited to in-frame clones, with some not included. The sample has under 55,000 clones, 88% seen once. Whole-study results and caveats: More expansion of tumor-associated blood clones, seen at 3 weeks, marked durable-benefit patients. Better progression-free and overall survival followed lower pretreatment blood clonality.

The material was PBMCs, obtained around atezolizumab (anti-PD-L1) treatment. This sequence originates from a donor older than 35 with urothelial cancer.

The CDR3 sequence: CASSLAGRGEKLFF. The CDR3 DNA reads as TGTGCCAGCAGCTTAGCCGGGCGGGGTGAAAAACTGTTTTTT. The V and J genes are TRBV7-2 and TRBJ1-4; D is unclear. Between the trimmed V and J ends, which lost 0 bases and 7 bases, there was a span of 9 bases. The CDR3 is made up of 14 amino acids. CDR1 is SGHTA, CDR2 FQGNSA, per germline.